These 22 T cell receptor beta chains came from one sample sequenced in a study of Graves' ophthalmopathy and Graves' hyperthyroidism. RNA served as the template for amplifying TCR beta CDR3 regions. First-round RT-PCR with HTBI primers preceded a second-round multiplex PCR. TCRdb independently ran MiXCR on the multiplex PCR reads; one entry per CDR3 protein. The table records 500,000 to 700,000 distinct CDR3 sequences, about 40% of them present only once. The material sequenced was peripheral blood or thyroid tissue (not recorded which). Receptors were obtained from an adult man with Graves' hyperthyroidism.

V and J are TRBV15 and TRBJ2-5; 9 bases agree with TRBD2. The V segment lost 0 bases and the J segment 3 bases; nucleotides outside the gene matches: 5. The CDR3 has 16 residues. Germline CDR1 reads LNHNV; CDR2 reads YYDKDF (reference sequence). The CDR3 loop is CATSRDSGRGEETQYF. CDR3 in DNA: TGTGCCACCAGCAGAGATAGCGGGAGAGGGGAAGAGACCCAGTACTTC.

The chain links TRBV2 to TRBJ1-5; TRBD1 matches at 8 bases. The V segment lost 8 bases and the J segment 8 bases; nucleotides outside the gene matches: 14. This CDR3 has 15 residues. The germline V gene has CDR1 SNHLY and CDR2 FYNNEI. In nucleotides, the CDR3 is TGTGCCAGCGATGAAGATCGGGCAGGGGGCGAGCCCCAGCATTTT. Its translation is CASDEDRAGGEPQHF. Based on the CDR3 plus reference TRBV2 and TRBJ1-5, the full variable domain is EPEVTQTPSHQVTQMGQEVILRCVPISNHLYFYWYRQILGQKVEFLVSFYNNEISEKSEIFDDQFSVERPDGSNFTLKIRSTKLEDSAMYFCASDEDRAGGEPQHFGDGTRLSIL.

This clonotype was detected only a few times. The chain has TRBV7-9 and TRBJ2-2, with D tentatively TRBD2 (6 bases). Germline V lookup: CDR1 SEHNR, CDR2 FQNEAQ (reference sequence). The germline V and J ends were trimmed by 2 bases and 3 bases, with 10 bases remaining between them. The CDR3 is made up of 15 amino acids. The DNA of the CDR3 is TGTGCCAGCAGCTTAAGGCGGGACTACACCGGGGAGCTGTTTTTT. Translation gives CASSLRRDYTGELFF.

This clonotype was detected many times. This sequence joins TRBV12-3 or TRBV12-4 and TRBJ1-5; 8 nucleotides match TRBD1. The CDR3 covers 15 residues. After removal of 1 base from V and 6 bases from J, the junction contained 5 bases not matched to a gene. CDR3 loop: CASSLGGTGGQPQHF. CDR3 coding DNA: TGTGCCAGCAGTTTAGGGGGAACAGGGGGTCAGCCCCAGCATTTT.

With regard to this clonotype: The germline gene is not matched at one end of the junction; a read error may be the cause. This chain's CDR3 is CSVEEQGHF. The CDR3 DNA reads as TGCAGCGTTGAAGAGCAAGGGCACTTC. V gene TRBV29-1 combines with J gene TRBJ2-5; no clear D. CDR1 SQVTM and CDR2 ANQGSEA come from the germline V gene. The CDR3 consists of 9 residues.

V gene TRBV20-1 combines with J gene TRBJ2-3; D perhaps matches TRBD2 (6 bases). The CDR3 is 16 residues long. The V end was cut by 7 bases, the J end by 2 bases, with 22 bases between. Germline CDR1 is DFQATT and CDR2 is SNEGSKA (reference sequence). CDR3 region: CSGGVGGMISTDTQYF. The CDR3 DNA follows: TGCAGTGGAGGGGTCGGCGGGATGATCTCCACAGATACGCAGTATTTT.

CDR3 residues: CAISSSLAGYYEQYF. Written as DNA, the CDR3 is TGTGCCATCAGTTCTAGCTTAGCGGGATACTACGAGCAGTACTTC. The V and J genes are TRBV10-3 and TRBJ2-7, with TRBD2 matching over 8 bases. The CDR3 covers 15 residues. Trimming removed 5 bases from V and 3 bases from J; junction bases left unmatched: 9. Germline V CDR1 and CDR2: ENHRY, SYGVKD.

Worth noting for this clonotype: One end of the junction does not line up with germline, which may come from a read error. The chain has TRBV5-1 and TRBJ2-7, with D possibly TRBD1 on 5 matching bases. Germline assignment: CDR1 SGHRS and CDR2 YFSETQ. The CDR3 length is 13 residues. This CDR3 is CASSFTGTDEQYF. In DNA, the CDR3 is TGTGCCAGCAGCTTCACAGGAACCGACGAGCAGTACTTC.

The chain has TRBV5-5 and TRBJ2-7, with 8 bases matching TRBD2. Germline values: CDR1 SGHKS, CDR2 YYEKEE (reference sequence). This CDR3 region has 14 residues. V lost 4 bases, J lost 3 bases, and 6 bases stayed unmatched. The CDR3 DNA follows: TGTGCCAGCAGCCGAACCGGGGGGGACTACGAGCAGTACTTC. Translating gives CASSRTGGDYEQYF.

This chain connects TRBV7-2 to TRBJ1-1; a possible D gene is TRBD1 (5 bases). The germline CDR1 and CDR2 sequences are SGHTA and FQGNSA. CDR3 size: 16 residues. Trimming removed 5 bases at V and 8 bases at J, with 24 bases between. CDR3 nucleotide sequence: TGTGCCAGCAGCGCCACTAGCAGGAGTGGGGCTCGGGAAGCTTTCTTT. It yields the protein CASSATSRSGAREAFF.

This clonotype appeared a few times. J is TRBJ2-7 and V is TRBV7-9; 10 bases map to TRBD1. V was clipped by 5 bases and J by 6 bases; unmatched bases: 10. This CDR3 has 15 amino acids. The germline V gene encodes CDR1 SEHNR and CDR2 FQNEAQ (reference sequence). CDR3 amino acids: CASSQDGDRGSEQYF. The CDR3, as DNA: TGTGCCAGCAGCCAAGATGGGGACAGGGGTTCCGAGCAGTACTTC.

Ten or more counts support this clonotype. This chain joins TRBV5-1 and TRBJ1-1; the D is unclear. Germline V gene lookup returns CDR1 SGHRS and CDR2 YFSETQ. The CDR3 has 13 residues. V lost 4 bases, J lost 7 bases, and 14 bases lay in between. CDR3 sequence: CASSPGPLFEAFF. The CDR3 coding sequence is TGCGCCAGCAGCCCGGGTCCTCTATTTGAAGCTTTCTTT.

This clonotype has a single count. A much larger clone differs from this one at a single base, so this may be a read error. The chain uses TRBV10-1 and TRBJ2-2, with unresolved D. Trimming stripped 7 bases from V and 6 bases from J, with 12 bases between. The CDR3 is 13 amino acids. Germline lookup yields CDR1 WNHNN and CDR2 SYGVQD (reference sequence). CDR3 protein: CASMDPSPGELFF. The CDR3 nucleotides are TGCGCCAGCATGGATCCATCCCCCGGGGAGCTGTTTTTT.

This chain connects TRBV20-1 to TRBJ1-5; D uncertain. Germline V gene lookup returns CDR1 DFQATT and CDR2 SNEGSKA (reference sequence). This CDR3 contains 15 residues. Deletions cut 4 bases from V and 5 bases from J, with 18 bases between. DNA of the CDR3: TGCAGTGCTAAAAGAGGCCCAGACCATTATCAGCCCCAGCATTTT. Translating it yields CSAKRGPDHYQPQHF.

V gene TRBV7-2 combines with J gene TRBJ2-2, with 12 bases fitting TRBD2. The length of the CDR3 is 18 residues. CDR1 SGHTA and CDR2 FQGNSA come from the germline V gene. The V gene end was trimmed by 5 bases and the J gene end by 6 bases; junction bases not matched to a gene: 13. DNA of the CDR3: TGTGCCAGCAGCCATCCAGGCCTAGCGGGGGGGCCAGCCGGGGAGCTGTTTTTT. This encodes CASSHPGLAGGPAGELFF.

The V call is TRBV4-1, the J call TRBJ1-5; 9 bases agree with TRBD1. The V segment lost 5 bases and the J segment 7 bases; nucleotides outside the gene matches: 9. The CDR3 totals 15 residues. In germline, CDR1 is MGHRA, CDR2 YSYEKL. CDR3: CASSSLQGAQQPQHF. In nucleotides, the CDR3 is TGCGCCAGCAGCTCCTTACAGGGGGCTCAGCAGCCCCAGCATTTT.

The chain has TRBV29-1 and TRBJ1-1, with 9 bases identical to TRBD1. Germline V gene lookup returns CDR1 SQVTM and CDR2 ANQGSEA. The CDR3 has 16 amino acids. The V and J ends lost 0 bases and 1 base, in that order; junction bases with no gene match: 6. The chain's CDR3 is CSVEDLWGQGNTEAFF. CDR3 DNA sequence: TGCAGCGTTGAAGATCTTTGGGGACAGGGGAACACTGAAGCTTTCTTT. Full variable domain (remainder filled in from reference TRBV29-1 and TRBJ1-1): SAVISQKPSRDICQRGTSLTIQCQVDSQVTMMFWYRQQPGQSLTLIATANQGSEATYESGFVIDKFPISRPNLTFSTLTVSNMSPEDSSIYLCSVEDLWGQGNTEAFFGQGTRLTVV.

This clonotype was seen a few times. The chain uses TRBV14 and TRBJ1-6; D gene uncertain. The CDR3 extends over 13 amino acids. From germline, CDR1 is SGHDN and CDR2 FVKESK. V shed 0 bases and J shed 11 bases, with 8 bases lying between them. As DNA, the CDR3 is TGTGCCAGCAGCCAAGATTTTGCCGCACCCCTCCACTTT. Protein: CASSQDFAAPLHF.

This clonotype occurred a few times. The V gene is TRBV19, the J gene TRBJ2-7; 12 bases align to TRBD2. The V gene end was trimmed by 11 bases and the J gene end by 6 bases; junction bases not matched to a gene: 14. Per germline, CDR1 LNHDA and CDR2 SQIVND (reference sequence). The CDR3 is 15 residues long. The CDR3 loop reads CAWSVGLAGRGEQYF. CDR3 DNA sequence: TGTGCCTGGAGTGTAGGACTAGCGGGGCGAGGCGAGCAGTACTTC.

About this clonotype: This is likely a read error, given that the CDR3 carries no conserved phenylalanine or tryptophan at its end. Because the CDR3's place on the DNA is in doubt, the DNA is left out and the CDR3 is given as listed by TCRdb. CDR3 loop: CASSAWIP. The chain links TRBV9 to TRBJ1-3; no DNA check was done on the table's D call, TRBD1. The CDR3 is made up of 8 amino acids, end residues included. CDR1 SGDLS and CDR2 YYNGEE come from the germline V gene.

This clonotype has at least ten counts. This sequence joins TRBV10-3 and TRBJ1-2; 8 bases fit TRBD1. Germline CDR1 reads ENHRY; CDR2 reads SYGVKD. V dropped 7 bases and J dropped 6; count of bases not matched to a gene: 7. The length of the CDR3 is 13 residues. CDR3 nucleotide sequence: TGTGCCATCACTAAGGACAGGGAGGATGGCTACACCTTC. Translation gives CAITKDREDGYTF.

This clonotype was recorded a few times. The chain carries TRBV13 and TRBJ2-2; D is undetermined. This CDR3 is built from 15 residues. Germline V gene lookup returns CDR1 PRHDT and CDR2 FYEKMQ (reference sequence). Trimming shortened V by 2 bases and J by 2 bases, and 9 bases separated the two germline ends. CDR3 protein: CASSLYRSNTGELFF. The CDR3 nucleotides read TGTGCCAGCAGCTTATACAGATCCAACACCGGGGAGCTGTTTTTT.